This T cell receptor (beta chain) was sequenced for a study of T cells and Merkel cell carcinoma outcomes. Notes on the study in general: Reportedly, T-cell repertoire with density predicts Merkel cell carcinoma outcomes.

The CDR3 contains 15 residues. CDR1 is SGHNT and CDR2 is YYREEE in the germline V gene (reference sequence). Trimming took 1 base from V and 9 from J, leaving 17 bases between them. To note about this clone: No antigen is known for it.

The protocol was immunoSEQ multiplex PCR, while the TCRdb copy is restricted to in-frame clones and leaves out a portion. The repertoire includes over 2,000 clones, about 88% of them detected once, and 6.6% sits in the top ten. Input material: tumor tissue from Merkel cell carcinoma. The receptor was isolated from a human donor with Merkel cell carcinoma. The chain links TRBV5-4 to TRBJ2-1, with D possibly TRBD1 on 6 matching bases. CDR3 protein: CASSLPSGTRTEQFF. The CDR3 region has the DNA TGTGCCAGCAGCTTGCCGTCCGGGACAAGGACTGAGCAGTTCTTC.